One and the same sample provided the 6 T cell receptor beta chains below, sequenced in a study of cytomegalovirus exposure and HLA in healthy donors. The PCR employed 60 Vbeta primers together with 13 Jbeta primers. The protocol was immunoSEQ multiplex PCR, while the TCRdb copy is restricted to in-frame clones and leaves out a portion. The sample carries about 140,000 clones, roughly 80% recorded once. The specimen sequenced was PBMCs. Receptors were obtained from a man aged 35-49 years in good health and CMV-seronegative.

This clone came up a few times. The V gene is TRBV30, the J gene TRBJ2-3; TRBD1 matches at 7 bases. Trimming took 0 bases from V and 3 from J; bases not matched to a gene: 21. Germline CDR1 GTSNPN, CDR2 SVGIG (reference sequence). The CDR3 is made up of 20 amino acids. CDR3 DNA sequence: TGTGCCTGGAGTGTAGAGTTTTCTTTAGCCGACAGGGTGTGGACAGATACGCAGTATTTT. As protein: CAWSVEFSLADRVWTDTQYF. The variable domain in full, completed from reference TRBV30 and TRBJ2-3, reads SQTIHQWPATLVQPVGSPLSLECTVEGTSNPNLYWYRQAAGRGLQLLFYSVGIGQISSEVPQNLSASRPQDRQFILSSKKLLLSDSGFYLCAWSVEFSLADRVWTDTQYFGPGTRLTVL.

The CDR3 DNA sequence: TGTGCCAGTACAAAACACCGGGTGAACACTGAAGCTTTCTTT. Protein product: CASTKHRVNTEAFF. This rearrangement joins TRBV19 to TRBJ1-1; D not certain. CDR1 and CDR2 (germline): LNHDA, SQIVND (reference sequence). This CDR3 contains 14 residues. Trimming left V 7 bases short and J 0 bases short, with 12 bases between.

There are a few counts of this clone. The CDR3 nucleotides read TGTGCCAGCGGGAGAGACAGGGGAGAGACCCAGTACTTC. Its translation: CASGRDRGETQYF. This sequence joins TRBV2 and TRBJ2-5, with TRBD1 matching 8 bases. CDR1 and CDR2 from the germline V gene are SNHLY and FYNNEI. The V gene end was trimmed by 8 bases and the J gene end by 4 bases; junction bases not matched to a gene: 6. This CDR3 contains 13 residues.

CDR3 amino acids: CASTPVTGGTEAFF. The CDR3 DNA reads as TGTGCCAGCACCCCGGTCACAGGGGGCACTGAAGCTTTCTTT. The J gene is TRBJ1-1, the V gene TRBV19, with 8 bases fitting TRBD1. V gave up 9 bases and J gave up 4 bases; unmatched junction bases: 10. Germline-derived CDR1 and CDR2 are LNHDA and SQIVND (reference sequence). The CDR3 has 14 amino acids. Full variable domain (missing parts from reference TRBV19 and TRBJ1-1): DGGITQSPKYLFRKEGQNVTLSCEQNLNHDAMYWYRQDPGQGLRLIYYSQIVNDFQKGDIAEGYSVSREKKESFPLTVTSAQKNPTAFYLCASTPVTGGTEAFFGQGTRLTVV.

A word on this clone: Distinct nucleotide sequences in the sample also encode this CDR3. This chain links TRBV6-5 with TRBJ1-5; a possible D gene is TRBD1 (5 bases). Germline CDR1 MNHEY, CDR2 SVGAGI. The CDR3 extends over 14 amino acids. The V end lost 8 bases, the J end lost 0 bases, and 11 bases lay between the germline ends. In DNA form, the CDR3 reads TGTGCCAGCGCAACAGGTTATAGCAATCAGCCCCAGCATTTT. Amino acids: CASATGYSNQPQHF.

The chain combines TRBV28 with TRBJ1-2, with a possible D match to TRBD1 (6 bases). This CDR3 contains 16 residues. Germline lookup yields CDR1 MDHEN and CDR2 SYDVKM. Trimming pared 10 bases from V and 0 bases from J, leaving 21 bases between. CDR3 amino acids: CAIKGHHAQANYGYTF. The CDR3 DNA sequence: TGTGCCATCAAGGGACACCATGCGCAAGCTAACTATGGCTACACCTTC.